The clone carrying this TCR beta chain was observed once. Everyone who gave samples was a healthy Caucasian. This sample was taken from a study of identical twins. TCRdb ran MiXCR on the 5' RACE reads and lists one entry per CDR3 protein. The table lists approximately 680,000 distinct CDR3 sequences, less than 9% of them singletons, with over 1.5% in the top ten. This CDR3 region has 16 residues. CDR1 and CDR2 from the germline V gene are LGHNT and FRNRAP. V lost 0 bases to trimming and J lost 6 bases, with 17 bases between them. This sample was also put to use in a study of yellow fever vaccine responses in identical twins. That study adds: As reported, the vaccine T cell response of twins seemed partly convergent and partly personalized.

The J gene is TRBJ1-2, the V gene TRBV12-5; tentative D call: TRBD1 (5 bases). What was sequenced was PBMCs. The TCR sequence derives from a woman aged 18 to 35 in good health. CDR3 sequence: CASGLVRWDGDDGYTF. The CDR3 DNA reads as TGTGCTAGTGGTTTGGTGAGATGGGACGGAGATGATGGCTACACCTTC.